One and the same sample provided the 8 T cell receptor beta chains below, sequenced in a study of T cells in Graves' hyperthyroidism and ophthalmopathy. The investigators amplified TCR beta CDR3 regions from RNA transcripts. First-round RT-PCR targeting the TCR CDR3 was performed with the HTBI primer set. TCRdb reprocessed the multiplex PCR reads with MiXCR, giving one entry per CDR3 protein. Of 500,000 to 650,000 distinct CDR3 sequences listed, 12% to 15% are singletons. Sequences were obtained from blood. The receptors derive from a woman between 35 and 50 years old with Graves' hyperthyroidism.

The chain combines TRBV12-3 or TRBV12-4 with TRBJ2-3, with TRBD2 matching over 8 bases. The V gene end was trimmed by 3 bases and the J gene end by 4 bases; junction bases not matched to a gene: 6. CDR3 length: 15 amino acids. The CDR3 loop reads CASSLCGRRPDTQYF. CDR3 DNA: TGTGCCAGCAGTTTGTGCGGGAGGCGCCCAGATACGCAGTATTTT.

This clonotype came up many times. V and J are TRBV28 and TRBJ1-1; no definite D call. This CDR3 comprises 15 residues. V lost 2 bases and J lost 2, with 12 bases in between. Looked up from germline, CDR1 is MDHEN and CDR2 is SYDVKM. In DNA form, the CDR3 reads TGTGCCAGCAGTTTAGGAGCACGGGCAAACACTGAAGCTTTCTTT. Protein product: CASSLGARANTEAFF. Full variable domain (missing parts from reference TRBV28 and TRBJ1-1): DVKVTQSSRYLVKRTGEKVFLECVQDMDHENMFWYRQDPGLGLRLIYFSYDVKMKEKGDIPEGYSVSREKKERFSLILESASTNQTSMYLCASSLGARANTEAFFGQGTRLTVV.

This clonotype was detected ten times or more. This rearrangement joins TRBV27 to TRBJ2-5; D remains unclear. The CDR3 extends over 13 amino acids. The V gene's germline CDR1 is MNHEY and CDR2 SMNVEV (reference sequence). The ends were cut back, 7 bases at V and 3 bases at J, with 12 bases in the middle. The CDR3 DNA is TGTGCCAGCACCAGAGTCCCAAAAGAGACCCAGTACTTC. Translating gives CASTRVPKETQYF.

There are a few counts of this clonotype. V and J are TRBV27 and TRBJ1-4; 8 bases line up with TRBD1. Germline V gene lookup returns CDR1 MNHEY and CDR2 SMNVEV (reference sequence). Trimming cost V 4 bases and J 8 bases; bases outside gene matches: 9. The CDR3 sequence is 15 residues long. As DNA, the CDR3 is TGTGCCAGCAGTTCCTCTGACAGGGGCGTAGAAAAACTGTTTTTT. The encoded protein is CASSSSDRGVEKLFF.

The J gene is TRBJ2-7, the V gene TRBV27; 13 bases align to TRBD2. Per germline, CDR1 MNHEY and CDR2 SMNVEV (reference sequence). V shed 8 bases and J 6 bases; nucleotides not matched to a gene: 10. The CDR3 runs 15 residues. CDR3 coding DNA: TGTGCCAGCCGGAGGACTAGCGGGAGTGGGAGCGAGCAGTACTTC. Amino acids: CASRRTSGSGSEQYF.

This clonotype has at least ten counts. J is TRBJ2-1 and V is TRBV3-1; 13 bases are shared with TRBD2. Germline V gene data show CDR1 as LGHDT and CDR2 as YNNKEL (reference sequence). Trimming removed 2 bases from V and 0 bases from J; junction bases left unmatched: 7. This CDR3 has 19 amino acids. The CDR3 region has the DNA TGTGCCAGCAGCCAACAGGGACTAGCGGGACGACTCTCCTACAATGAGCAGTTCTTC. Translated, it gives CASSQQGLAGRLSYNEQFF.

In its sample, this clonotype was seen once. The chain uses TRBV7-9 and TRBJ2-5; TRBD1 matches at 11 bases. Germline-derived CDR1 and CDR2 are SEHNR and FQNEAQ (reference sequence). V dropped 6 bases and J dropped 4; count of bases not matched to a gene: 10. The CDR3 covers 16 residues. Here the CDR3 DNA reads TGTGCCAGCAGGCCCCGGACAGGGGGCCGGGCAGAGACCCAGTACTTC. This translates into CASRPRTGGRAETQYF.

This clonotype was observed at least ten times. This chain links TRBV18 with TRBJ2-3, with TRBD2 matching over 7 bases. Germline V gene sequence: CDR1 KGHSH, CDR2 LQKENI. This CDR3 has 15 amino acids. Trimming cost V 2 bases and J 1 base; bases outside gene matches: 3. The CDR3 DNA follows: TGTGCCAGCTCACCAAGACGGGGGGGCACAGATACGCAGTATTTT. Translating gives CASSPRRGGTDTQYF.